The T cell receptor (beta chain) under discussion was sequenced for a study of OX40 agonist ivuxolimab in advanced cancers. Study-level information: Patients received intravenous ivuxolimab every 2 weeks at 0.01 to 10 mg/kg.

Study-level results: The mean number of expanded clones was higher in CD8+ T cells than in CD4+. Clonal expansion among partial responders at 0.1-3.0 mg/kg ranked near the lowest.

As concerns this clone: Its target is not known.

TCRdb's table, derived via immunoSEQ multiplex PCR, lists solely in-frame clones and lacks some. Here the sample spans 60,000 to 70,000 clones, about nine tenths being singletons. Germline V gives CDR1 SGHVS, CDR2 FQNEAQ. The CDR3 covers 13 residues. V was clipped by 1 base and J by 9 bases, with 10 bases between them. The TCR sequence derives from an adult with an advanced solid tumor such as melanoma, head and neck, liver or kidney cancer. The rearrangement joins TRBV7-8 to TRBJ1-5; D is uncertain. The sample was CD4+ or CD8+ T cells sorted from blood, taken in a trial of the OX40 agonist ivuxolimab. CDR3 sequence reads: CASSLGIEGPQHF. The CDR3 DNA follows: TGTGCCAGCAGCTTAGGTATTGAGGGGCCCCAGCATTTT.